This section outlines one T cell receptor beta chain sequence together with its context. The data are from a study of shared clonotypes between healthy human individuals. About the study: Used for every donor were three CD4 naive, three CD4 memory, two CD8 naive and one CD8 memory plate.

With 4 bases removed from V and 4 bases from J, the gap between germline ends came to 10 bases. Germline CDR1 and CDR2: SGHTA and FQGNSA. This CDR3 region has 13 residues. TCRdb keeps only in-frame clones here, not all; method: immunoSEQ multiplex PCR. This table has a few million clones, approximately 95% appearing once. The sequence was collected from a man younger than 35 in good health. The sequenced material came from naive CD4+ T cells sorted from blood. Subset: CD45RA+ positively selected. The V and J genes are TRBV7-2 and TRBJ2-5, with unresolved D. CDR3 sequence: CASSWSRSETQYF. The CDR3 DNA follows: TGTGCCAGCAGCTGGTCTCGGTCAGAGACCCAGTACTTC.